Described below is a single T cell receptor beta chain sequence and its context. The clone's antigen remains unknown. Base-call qualities are not available, and no considerably larger clone is one nucleotide away. The data are from a study of response to subunit inactivated influenza vaccine listed by TCRdb under 2018. Notes on the research overall: The study used deep quantitative T cell receptor repertoire profiling to track responses to a trivalent subunit inactivated influenza vaccine.

The paper as a whole reports these results and caveats: It was suggested by the authors that each seasonal influenza vaccination may recruit only a limited number of new T cells.

Libraries came from RT-PCR. Sequencing took place on an Illumina HiSeq 2500. TCRdb reprocessing: public reads trimmed at Q25 with fastp, clones called with MiXCR, in-frame beta chains kept. Every distinct CDR3 protein forms one entry, paired with its most common genes and DNA. Present in this sample are approximately 500,000 distinct CDR3 sequences, around 15% of which were seen just once. 11% of the sample is taken by the ten largest. CDR3 length: 15 amino acids, cysteine to phenylalanine. Just the 45-base CDR3 DNA is kept, in frame starting at base 1. From a lookup of the germline V gene (reference sequence), CDR1 and CDR2 are SGHKS and YYEKEE. Trimming takes 4 bases off V and 0 bases off J; junction bases not matched to a gene: 6.

This chain joins TRBV5-5 to TRBJ1-2; 7 junctional bases match TRBD1. The sequence derives from a man aged 45 to 65 who received an inactivated influenza vaccine. Donor details come from another sample of the same person, matched by shared clones. Material: PBMCs from blood, obtained 12 days after vaccination. The CDR3: CASSGWTGPNYGYTF. The DNA is as follows: TGTGCCAGCAGCGGCTGGACAGGACCTAACTATGGCTACACCTTC.